This T cell receptor beta chain derives from a study of cytomegalovirus exposure and HLA in healthy donors. Study-wide results and limits: It was likely that a cluster of highly shared sequence variants was a sequencing artifact. Across donors, most TCRs were seen rarely, yet some public ones were widespread. In an earlier analysis, most TCR beta V segments were productive about 87% or about 30% of the time. Analysis was carried out at a later point, and it linked a missense DCLRE1C variant to TCR beta V- and J-gene trimming.

Comments on this clone: Its antigen remains unidentified.

PCR used 60 Vbeta primers and 13 Jbeta primers. Clones were sequenced by immunoSEQ multiplex PCR, and TCRdb holds only the in-frame ones, with some missing. The data hold some 200,000 clones, with about 80% observed a single time. The CDR3 consists of 14 residues. Germline V lookup: CDR1 SGHRS, CDR2 YFSETQ. The clonotype was recovered from a woman between 50 and 59 years old in good health and CMV-seropositive. What was sequenced was PBMCs. This chain joins TRBV5-1 and TRBJ2-5; 7 nucleotides align to TRBD1. The end of the DNA fits TRBJ2-7 better, so the J call may be wrong. The CDR3 here is CASSLGGQTYEQYF. The CDR3, as DNA: TGCGCCAGCAGCTTGGGGGGACAGACCTACGAGCAGTACTTC.